The source of this T cell receptor (beta chain) is a study of radiotherapy plus CTLA-4 blockade in lung cancer. At the level of the study: Among all patients, 18% showed objective responses, while 30% to 35% had disease control.

Worth noting for this clone: Its matching antigen is unknown.

The study's findings and limits: After radiotherapy and ipilimumab, tumor-derived clones expanded in peripheral blood.

This table comes from immunoSEQ multiplex PCR, and its TCRdb copy is limited to in-frame clones, with some not included. The data show 75,000 to 100,000 clones, just over 85% seen once. The germline gives CDR1 SNHLY, CDR2 FYNNEI. V gave up 6 bases and J gave up 0 bases; unmatched junction bases: 10. This CDR3 has 17 amino acids. This clonotype originated in a human donor with non-small cell lung cancer that progressed on radiotherapy plus ipilimumab. The V call is TRBV2, the J call TRBJ2-1; 8 bases align to TRBD2. The starting material was peripheral blood, obtained from a patient treated with radiotherapy plus ipilimumab. The CDR3 DNA follows: TGTGCCAGCAGCGGGGGCTATAGCGGGACCTCCTACAATGAGCAGTTCTTC. Translation gives CASSGGYSGTSYNEQFF.